The 18 T cell receptor beta chains below were found in one sample sequenced in a study of blood T cells in healthy people across ages. The authors ran a second PCR of about 6 to 12 cycles using a sample-barcoded 5' primer and a J-beta primer mix. TCRdb independently ran MiXCR on the 5' RACE reads; one entry per CDR3 protein. Of about 930,000 distinct CDR3 sequences in the sample, about 29% were seen once. The data also belong to a second study, concerning T cells of mothers and their children.

Input material: blood. The receptor set was obtained from a woman in her forties in good health.

This clonotype was found many times. The chain links TRBV2 to TRBJ2-7; 9 bases match TRBD1. CDR3 length: 15 amino acids. The germline gives CDR1 SNHLY, CDR2 FYNNEI. V shed 8 bases and J 3 bases; nucleotides not matched to a gene: 11. CDR3 sequence reads: CASLSSGTGIYEQYF. The CDR3 nucleotides read TGTGCCAGCCTTTCATCCGGGACAGGGATCTACGAGCAGTACTTC.

This clonotype was observed at least ten times. This chain joins TRBV7-9 and TRBJ2-3; TRBD1 agrees at 12 bases. CDR1 is SEHNR, CDR2 FQNEAQ, per germline (reference sequence). The CDR3 totals 14 residues. The V gene end was trimmed by 6 bases and the J gene end by 5 bases; junction bases not matched to a gene: 3. This CDR3 is CASRRDRGRDTQYF. In DNA form, the CDR3 reads TGTGCCAGCAGGAGGGACAGGGGGCGAGATACGCAGTATTTT.

The CDR3, as DNA: TGCGCCAGCAGCCAAGCTTCTGGGGACACTGAAGCTTTCTTT. Its protein product is CASSQASGDTEAFF. The chain is built from TRBV4-3 and TRBJ1-1; D remains ambiguous. The CDR3 extends over 14 amino acids. V was shortened by 1 base and J by 3 bases, with 9 bases between the two germline ends. The germline gives CDR1 LGHNA, CDR2 YSLEER.

This clonotype has a count of ten or more. The J gene is TRBJ2-7, the V gene TRBV2; D call uncertain. Trimming removed 3 bases at V and 0 bases at J, with 15 bases between. This CDR3 is built from 16 residues. The germline V gene encodes CDR1 SNHLY and CDR2 FYNNEI. CDR3 nucleotide sequence: TGTGCCAGCAGTGAGTACCGGAACCCGAGCTCCTACGAGCAGTACTTC. Protein sequence: CASSEYRNPSSYEQYF.

This clonotype was recorded at least ten times. DNA of the CDR3: TGTGCCAGCAGCGTGGGAGGCGTAGGGTCCTACAATGAGCAGTTCTTC. Translated: CASSVGGVGSYNEQFF. The chain links TRBV7-2 to TRBJ2-1; possible D gene TRBD2, 6 bases. Trimming left V 5 bases short and J 1 base short, with 15 bases between. The CDR3 consists of 16 residues. Germline assignment: CDR1 SGHTA and CDR2 FQGNSA.

This clonotype was found many times. This chain joins TRBV9 and TRBJ2-3; D gene uncertain. This CDR3 is built from 15 residues. The V and J ends lost 2 bases and 0 bases respectively, with 10 bases between them. The germline gives CDR1 SGDLS, CDR2 YYNGEE. The CDR3 here is CASSVLAASTDTQYF. For the CDR3, the DNA is TGTGCCAGCAGCGTTTTAGCTGCTAGCACAGATACGCAGTATTTT.

Note on this clonotype: With a much larger clone just one base away, this may be a read error. This chain joins TRBV7-2 and TRBJ2-7; D is possibly TRBD1 or TRBD2 (6 bases each). CDR1 and CDR2 (germline): SGHTA, FQGNSA. The CDR3 loop spans 16 amino acids. The CDR3 nucleotides read TGTGCCAACAGCTCCCTTGGAGGGGGTTCCTTCTACGAGCAGTACTTC. It yields the protein CANSSLGGGSFYEQYF.

Comments on this clonotype: Since a much larger clone is just one base distant, this may be a read error. The V call is TRBV5-6, the J call TRBJ2-1, with D unresolved. V lost 5 bases and J 8 bases, leaving 11 bases between the germline ends. The CDR3 extends over 12 amino acids. Germline V gene lookup returns CDR1 SGHDT and CDR2 YYEEEE. The CDR3 coding sequence is TGTGCCAGCAGGGGCAGTTACGATGAGCAGTTCTTC. Translating gives CASRGSYDEQFF.

This clonotype was seen only a few times. This chain links TRBV5-1 with TRBJ1-1; 8 bases are shared with TRBD1. The CDR3 spans 14 residues. Germline V gene data show CDR1 as SGHRS and CDR2 as YFSETQ. Unmatched junction bases numbered 3, after V lost 3 bases and J lost 2 bases. CDR3 amino acids: CASSYRGDNTEAFF. In DNA form, the CDR3 reads TGCGCCAGCAGCTACAGGGGGGATAACACTGAAGCTTTCTTT. The full variable domain, completed using reference TRBV5-1 and TRBJ1-1, is KAGVTQTPRYLIKTRGQQVTLSCSPISGHRSVSWYQQTPGQGLQFLFEYFSETQRNKGNFPGRFSGRQFSNSRSEMNVSTLELGDSALYLCASSYRGDNTEAFFGQGTRLTVV.

The table lists this clonotype with a few counts. The chain recombines TRBV28 with TRBJ1-1; D not resolved. Germline assignment: CDR1 MDHEN and CDR2 SYDVKM. V was clipped by 2 bases and J by 2 bases, with 9 bases between them. This CDR3 is 14 amino acids long. The CDR3 protein is CASSLVSANTEAFF. In DNA form, the CDR3 reads TGTGCCAGCAGTTTAGTCTCGGCAAACACTGAAGCTTTCTTT.

This chain joins TRBV28 and TRBJ2-1; no clear D. V was cut by 4 bases and J by 3 bases, with 10 bases left in between. This CDR3 region has 14 residues. Germline V CDR1 and CDR2: MDHEN, SYDVKM. CDR3 nucleotide sequence: TGTGCCAGCAGTTCCGGGCCCTACTACAATGAGCAGTTCTTC. It codes for CASSSGPYYNEQFF.

This chain links TRBV28 with TRBJ1-2, with 7 bases aligning to TRBD1. With V trimmed by 5 bases and J by 5 bases, 14 bases remained unmatched. The CDR3 extends over 16 amino acids. Germline V CDR1 and CDR2: MDHEN, SYDVKM. The CDR3 DNA reads as TGTGCCAGCAGTCTCACAACGTCGGGACAGCTATATGGCTACACCTTC. This gives the protein CASSLTTSGQLYGYTF.

The sample holds many counts of this clonotype. This sequence joins TRBV24-1 and TRBJ1-2, with D unclear. This CDR3 comprises 11 residues. Germline-derived CDR1 and CDR2 are KGHDR and SFDVKD. Trimming stripped 5 bases from V and 13 bases from J, with 13 bases between. This CDR3 is CATSGGIGVTF. CDR3 in DNA: TGTGCCACCAGTGGAGGGATCGGGGTCACCTTC.

This clonotype has a single count. The chain uses TRBV20-1 and TRBJ2-7; D is ambiguous. The CDR3 spans 14 residues. Deletions cut 3 bases from V and 3 bases from J, with 15 bases between. Germline-derived CDR1 and CDR2 are DFQATT and SNEGSKA (reference sequence). CDR3 amino acids: CSASPPRTVYEQYF. CDR3 sequence (DNA): TGCAGTGCTAGTCCCCCCAGGACGGTCTACGAGCAGTACTTC.

The genes are TRBV14 and TRBJ2-7; 10 nucleotides match TRBD1. CDR3 size: 16 residues. Per germline, CDR1 SGHDN and CDR2 FVKESK. With V trimmed by 5 bases and J by 6 bases, 13 bases remained unmatched. CDR3 in DNA: TGTGCCAGCAGCTGGGCTGCGGGACAGGGGATTCTCGAGCAGTACTTC. Translated, it gives CASSWAAGQGILEQYF. Full variable domain (rest looked up from reference TRBV14 and TRBJ2-7): EAGVTQFPSHSVIEKGQTVTLRCDPISGHDNLYWYRRVMGKEIKFLLHFVKESKQDESGMPNNRFLAERTGGTYSTLKVQPAELEDSGVYFCASSWAAGQGILEQYFGPGTRLTVT.

This clonotype was observed a handful of times. The chain carries TRBV7-2 and TRBJ2-7; 10 bases line up with TRBD1. This CDR3 is 15 amino acids long. V shed 5 bases and J 1 base; nucleotides not matched to a gene: 5. Germline V gives CDR1 SGHTA, CDR2 FQGNSA. CDR3 coding DNA: TGTGCCAGCAGCCCCGACAGGGGGCCATCCTACGAGCAGTACTTC. Protein product: CASSPDRGPSYEQYF.

Details on this clonotype: A much more abundant neighbour one base away suggests this may be a read error. The chain employs TRBV3-1 and TRBJ1-2; TRBD1 matches 7 bases. The CDR3 consists of 14 residues. V dropped 1 base and J dropped 3; count of bases not matched to a gene: 2. The germline CDR1 and CDR2 sequences are LGHDT and YNNKEL (reference sequence). The CDR3 protein is CASSQATGDYGYTF. The DNA of the CDR3 is TGTGCCAGCAGCCAAGCCACAGGGGACTATGGCTACACCTTC. Combining the CDR3 with reference TRBV3-1 and TRBJ1-2 gives the whole variable domain DTAVSQTPKYLVTQMGNDKSIKCEQNLGHDTMYWYKQDSKKFLKIMFSYNNKELIINETVPNRFSPKSPDKAHLNLHINSLELGDSAVYFCASSQATGDYGYTFGSGTRLTVV.

This clonotype has a count of ten or more. J is TRBJ2-3 and V is TRBV20-1, with TRBD2 matching over 12 bases. J was trimmed by 5 bases and V by 2 bases; bases with no gene match: 8. CDR1 and CDR2 from the germline V gene are DFQATT and SNEGSKA (reference sequence). The CDR3 consists of 16 residues. CDR3 sequence (DNA): TGCAGTGCTAGAAAGCTAGCGGGGGGGAAAGTAGATACGCAGTATTTT. This codes for CSARKLAGGKVDTQYF.